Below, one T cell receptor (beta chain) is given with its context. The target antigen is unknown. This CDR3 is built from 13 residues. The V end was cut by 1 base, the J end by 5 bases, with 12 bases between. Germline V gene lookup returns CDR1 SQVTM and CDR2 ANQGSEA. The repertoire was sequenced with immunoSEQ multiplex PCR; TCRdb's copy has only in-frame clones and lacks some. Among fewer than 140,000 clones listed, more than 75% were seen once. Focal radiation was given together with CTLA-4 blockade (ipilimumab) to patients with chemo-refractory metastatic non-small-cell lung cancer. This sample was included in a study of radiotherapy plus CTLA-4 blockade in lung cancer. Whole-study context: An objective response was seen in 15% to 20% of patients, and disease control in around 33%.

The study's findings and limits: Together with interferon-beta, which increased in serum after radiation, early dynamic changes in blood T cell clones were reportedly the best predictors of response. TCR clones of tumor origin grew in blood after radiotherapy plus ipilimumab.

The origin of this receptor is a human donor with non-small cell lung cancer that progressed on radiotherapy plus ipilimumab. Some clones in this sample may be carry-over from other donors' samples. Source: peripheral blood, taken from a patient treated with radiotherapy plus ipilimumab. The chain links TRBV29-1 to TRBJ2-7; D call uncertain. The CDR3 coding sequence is TGCAGCGTTGAAGCCTGGGGTAGGGACGAGCAGTACTTC. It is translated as CSVEAWGRDEQYF.